The next 26 T cell receptor beta chains were all read from a single sample in a study of vaccination effects on CD4 cells after COVID-19. These receptors' targets are unknown. Repertoires were generated with immunoSEQ multiplex PCR, while TCRdb's copy carries only in-frame clones and drops some. The repertoire holds about 57,000 clones, with approximately 72% as singletons. Cultured cells yielded isolated CD4+ T cells after roughly 11 days. Two-dose vaccination with either BNT162b2 or mRNA-1273 was given to the participants. The sequencing here drew on CD4+ T cells from PBMCs cultured without peptide, taken after COVID-19 vaccination. Receptor source: a human donor who received a COVID-19 vaccine.

This rearrangement joins TRBV2 to TRBJ2-1; D possibly corresponds to TRBD1 (6 bases). The V end lost 6 bases, the J end lost 5 bases, and 17 bases lay between the germline ends. Germline-derived CDR1 and CDR2 are SNHLY and FYNNEI. The CDR3 length is 15 residues. The CDR3 nucleotides read TGTGCCAGCAGCGGTAACAGGGACGTTAACAATGAGCAGTTCTTC. The encoded protein is CASSGNRDVNNEQFF.

The V call is TRBV11-2, the J call TRBJ2-5; the D gene is possibly TRBD2 (5 bases). CDR1 is SGHAT and CDR2 is FQNNGV in the germline V gene. The CDR3 consists of 13 residues. V was clipped by 3 bases and J by 5 bases, with 10 bases between them. This CDR3 is CASSFKRRETQYF. The CDR3 DNA sequence: TGTGCCAGCAGCTTTAAGAGGAGGGAGACCCAGTACTTC.

The chain links TRBV4-1 to TRBJ2-2; TRBD2 matches 10 bases. Trimming at V came to 4 bases and at J to 5 bases, leaving 13 bases not matched to a gene. This CDR3 region has 18 residues. From germline, CDR1 is MGHRA and CDR2 YSYEKL. CDR3 sequence: CASSPQMGAGGPTGELFF. In DNA, the CDR3 is TGCGCCAGCAGCCCCCAGATGGGAGCGGGAGGGCCGACCGGGGAGCTGTTTTTT.

The chain has TRBV4-1 and TRBJ1-6, with D possibly matching TRBD1 (6 bases). The V end lost 4 bases, the J end lost 9 bases, and 13 bases lay between the germline ends. Germline CDR1 is MGHRA and CDR2 is YSYEKL. The CDR3 is 14 amino acids. Written as DNA, the CDR3 is TGCGCCAGCAGCCCACAGGGACTACTTTCACCCCTCCACTTT. Its protein is CASSPQGLLSPLHF.

V and J are TRBV29-1 and TRBJ2-7; the match to TRBD2 covers 8 bases. The CDR3 sequence is 13 residues long. Trimming removed 5 bases from V and 1 base from J; junction bases left unmatched: 4. Germline V gene lookup returns CDR1 SQVTM and CDR2 ANQGSEA. The CDR3 bases are TGCAGCGTTCACCCTAGCGGGTCCTACGAGCAGTACTTC. Residues: CSVHPSGSYEQYF.

This clone was observed a single time. The chain is built from TRBV5-1 and TRBJ2-1; 10 positions agree with TRBD2. The CDR3 is 13 residues long. Per germline, CDR1 SGHRS and CDR2 YFSETQ. The V segment lost 0 bases and the J segment 12 bases; nucleotides outside the gene matches: 3. In nucleotides, the CDR3 is TGCGCCAGCAGCTTGGCTAGCGGGAGTGTGCAGTTCTTC. It encodes CASSLASGSVQFF.

CDR3 loop: CAIGKRTGNGELFF. CDR3 nucleotide sequence: TGTGCCATCGGAAAAAGGACAGGGAACGGGGAGCTGTTTTTT. The chain uses TRBV2 and TRBJ2-2, with 8 nucleotides matching TRBD1. The CDR3 covers 14 residues. J lost 7 bases, V lost 10 bases, and 11 bases had no gene match. CDR1 is SNHLY and CDR2 is FYNNEI in the germline V gene.

Here the CDR3 reads CASGLITGGGDVLNYGYTF. The DNA for the CDR3 is TGTGCTAGTGGTTTAATAACAGGGGGCGGCGATGTTCTCAACTATGGCTACACCTTC. This chain uses TRBV12-5 with TRBJ1-2; 9 bases map to TRBD1. The CDR3 extends over 19 amino acids. Per germline, CDR1 LGHNT and CDR2 FRNRAP. The V segment lost 3 bases and the J segment 2 bases; nucleotides outside the gene matches: 16.

The chain joins TRBV10-1 to TRBJ2-7, with D perhaps being TRBD1 or TRBD2 (5 bases each). This CDR3 spans 15 amino acids. Trimming removed 7 bases at V and 3 bases at J, with 19 bases between. Germline CDR1 and CDR2: WNHNN and SYGVQD (reference sequence). The DNA of the CDR3 is TGCGCCAGCACTCGCTACCGGGACGCCGACTACGAGCAGTACTTC. As protein: CASTRYRDADYEQYF.

The V and J genes are TRBV2 and TRBJ1-5, with 8 bases aligning to TRBD1. With V trimmed by 6 bases and J by 6 bases, 10 bases remained unmatched. From germline, CDR1 is SNHLY and CDR2 FYNNEI. The CDR3 loop spans 15 amino acids. The CDR3 region has the DNA TGTGCCAGCAGCCGTCTGACAGGGGCGGGTCAGCCCCAGCATTTT. Amino acids: CASSRLTGAGQPQHF.

The CDR3 is CASSSRPGAGELFF. Here the CDR3 DNA reads TGTGCCAGCAGCTCGCGTCCCGGAGCGGGGGAGCTGTTTTTT. This chain joins TRBV9 and TRBJ2-2, with D unresolved. The V gene lost 4 bases and the J gene lost 8 bases, with 15 bases spanning the gap. Germline-derived CDR1 and CDR2 are SGDLS and YYNGEE. CDR3 length: 14 amino acids.

This clone was found a few times. The V call is TRBV7-9, the J call TRBJ2-7; 8 nucleotides match TRBD2. V lost 4 bases to trimming and J lost 2 bases; unmatched junction nucleotides: 7. Looked up from germline, CDR1 is SEHNR and CDR2 is FQNEAQ (reference sequence). CDR3 size: 15 residues. CDR3 amino acids: CASSSSELAAYEQYF. DNA of the CDR3: TGTGCCAGCAGCTCCTCGGAACTAGCGGCCTACGAGCAGTACTTC.

The chain couples TRBV19 to TRBJ2-5, with D unresolved. In germline, CDR1 is LNHDA, CDR2 SQIVND (reference sequence). This CDR3 is built from 13 residues. V lost 6 bases, J lost 1 base, and 9 bases lay in between. In DNA, the CDR3 is TGTGCCAGTAGCTCCAAACCCCAAGAGACCCAGTACTTC. It encodes CASSSKPQETQYF.

The J gene is TRBJ2-7, the V gene TRBV18, with TRBD2 matching 7 bases. The germline gives CDR1 KGHSH, CDR2 LQKENI. The CDR3 length is 16 residues. The V segment lost 3 bases and the J segment 1 base; nucleotides outside the gene matches: 9. This CDR3 is CASSPQASGMSYEQYF. The CDR3 nucleotides are TGTGCCAGCTCACCCCAGGCCAGCGGGATGTCCTACGAGCAGTACTTC.

The V gene is TRBV28, the J gene TRBJ2-7; TRBD1 matches at 9 bases. Germline CDR1 reads MDHEN; CDR2 reads SYDVKM. The CDR3 extends over 14 amino acids. V lost 8 bases, J lost 0 bases, and 5 bases stayed unmatched. This CDR3 reads CASSTGGPSYEQYF. The DNA for the CDR3 is TGTGCCAGCTCCACAGGGGGCCCCTCCTACGAGCAGTACTTC. The full variable domain, rest sourced from reference TRBV28 and TRBJ2-7, is DVKVTQSSRYLVKRTGEKVFLECVQDMDHENMFWYRQDPGLGLRLIYFSYDVKMKEKGDIPEGYSVSREKKERFSLILESASTNQTSMYLCASSTGGPSYEQYFGPGTRLTVT.

This clone was observed a single time. The chain links TRBV2 to TRBJ1-4; 7 nucleotides agree with TRBD1. The CDR3 extends over 13 amino acids. In germline, CDR1 is SNHLY, CDR2 FYNNEI. The ends lost 8 bases at V and 8 bases at J; junction bases unmatched: 8. The DNA of the CDR3 is TGTGCCAGCGGCGACAGGGTTTGGGAAAAACTGTTTTTT. Translation: CASGDRVWEKLFF.

The chain employs TRBV15 and TRBJ1-3; the match to TRBD1 covers 7 bases. Germline assignment: CDR1 LNHNV and CDR2 YYDKDF (reference sequence). V shed 0 bases, J shed 2 bases, and the junction held 4 bases outside the gene matches. The CDR3 loop spans 16 amino acids. CDR3 DNA sequence: TGTGCCACCAGCAGAGAAACGACAGGGACTGGAAACACCATATATTTT. Its protein is CATSRETTGTGNTIYF.

V gene TRBV6-4 combines with J gene TRBJ2-7; D may correspond to TRBD1 or TRBD2 (5 bases each). This CDR3 has 13 amino acids. V was clipped by 0 bases and J by 10 bases, with 13 bases between them. Germline V gene sequence: CDR1 MRHNA, CDR2 SNTAGT. CDR3 sequence: CASSDSGAPFQYF. CDR3 DNA sequence: TGTGCCAGCAGTGACTCCGGGGCCCCATTTCAGTACTTC.

The V and J genes are TRBV5-1 and TRBJ2-7; 8 bases are a match to TRBD2. The CDR3 contains 17 residues. V gave up 0 bases and J gave up 4 bases; unmatched junction bases: 12. Per the germline V gene, CDR1 is SGHRS and CDR2 is YFSETQ. CDR3 sequence reads: CASSLAPGASGRYEQYF. The CDR3 DNA reads TGCGCCAGCAGCTTGGCCCCGGGGGCTAGCGGGCGATACGAGCAGTACTTC.

This clone was picked up a small number of times. The chain joins TRBV3-1 (or the pseudogene TRBV3-2) to TRBJ1-6; TRBD1 aligns across 9 bases. The CDR3 spans 14 residues. The V gene end was trimmed by 4 bases and the J gene end by 7 bases; junction bases not matched to a gene: 2. Germline V gene lookup returns CDR1 LGHDT and CDR2 YNNKEL (reference sequence). For the CDR3, the DNA is TGTGCCAGCAGCCTGGGACAGGGCAATTCACCCCTCCACTTT. It encodes CASSLGQGNSPLHF.

CDR3 sequence reads: CASSSYSGTNEKLFF. The CDR3 DNA sequence: TGTGCCAGCTCATCCTACAGCGGAACTAATGAAAAACTGTTTTTT. The rearrangement uses TRBV18 and TRBJ1-4; D gene unclear. The germline CDR1 and CDR2 sequences are KGHSH and LQKENI. V was pared by 5 bases and J by 1 base, with 11 bases between. The CDR3 sequence is 15 residues long.

The V and J genes are TRBV14 and TRBJ1-1; D perhaps matches TRBD1 (6 bases). The germline V gene encodes CDR1 SGHDN and CDR2 FVKESK. V gave up 5 bases and J gave up 11 bases, with 18 bases separating them. The CDR3 extends over 13 amino acids. The CDR3 sequence: CASSSYRVPPAFF. CDR3 DNA sequence: TGTGCCAGCAGCTCCTACAGGGTACCGCCGGCTTTCTTT.

The chain uses TRBV9 and TRBJ1-3, with D perhaps TRBD1 (6 bases). CDR1 is SGDLS and CDR2 is YYNGEE in the germline V gene. With 4 bases removed from V and 8 bases from J, the gap between germline ends came to 7 bases. This CDR3 is built from 11 residues. The CDR3 loop is CASSRGDTIYF. CDR3 nucleotides: TGTGCCAGCAGCAGGGGGGACACCATATATTTT.

The chain joins TRBV2 to TRBJ2-7; 7 positions match TRBD1. V shed 6 bases, J shed 6 bases, and the junction held 5 bases outside the gene matches. This CDR3 region has 12 residues. In germline, CDR1 is SNHLY, CDR2 FYNNEI. The CDR3: CASRDRFGEQYF. CDR3 sequence (DNA): TGTGCCAGCAGGGACAGGTTTGGCGAGCAGTACTTC.

CDR3 in DNA: TGTGCCAGCAGCCAAATTTCCCAGACTGAAGCTTTCTTT. This encodes CASSQISQTEAFF. The V gene is TRBV3-1 (or the pseudogene TRBV3-2), the J gene TRBJ1-1; no clear D. The CDR3 loop spans 13 amino acids. Trimming cost V 2 bases and J 5 bases, with 9 bases left between them. CDR1 and CDR2 (germline): LGHDT, YNNKEL (reference sequence).

The V gene is TRBV6-1, the J gene TRBJ1-2; D uncertain. There are 14 residues in the CDR3. Trimming cost V 0 bases and J 4 bases, with 9 bases left between them. Looked up from germline, CDR1 is MNHNS and CDR2 is SASEGT. CDR3 DNA sequence: TGTGCCAGCAGTGAAGCCTACTCCGTCTATGGCTACACCTTC. Encoded protein: CASSEAYSVYGYTF.